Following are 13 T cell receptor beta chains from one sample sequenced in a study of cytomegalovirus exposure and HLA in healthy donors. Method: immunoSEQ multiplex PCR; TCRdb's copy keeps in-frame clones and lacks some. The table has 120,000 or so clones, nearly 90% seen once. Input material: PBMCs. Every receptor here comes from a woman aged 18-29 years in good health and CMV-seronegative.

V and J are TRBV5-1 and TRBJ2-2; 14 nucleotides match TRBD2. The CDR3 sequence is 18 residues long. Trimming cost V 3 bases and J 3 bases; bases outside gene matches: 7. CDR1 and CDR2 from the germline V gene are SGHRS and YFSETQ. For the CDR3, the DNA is TGCGCCAGCAGCTATCGACTAGCGGGAGGGTCTGACACCGGGGAGCTGTTTTTT. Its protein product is CASSYRLAGGSDTGELFF.

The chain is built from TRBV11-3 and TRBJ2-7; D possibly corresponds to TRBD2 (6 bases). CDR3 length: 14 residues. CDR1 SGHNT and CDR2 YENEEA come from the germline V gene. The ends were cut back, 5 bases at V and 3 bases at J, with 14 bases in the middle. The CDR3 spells CASSPQGGDYEQYF. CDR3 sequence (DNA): TGTGCCAGCAGCCCACAAGGAGGGGACTACGAGCAGTACTTC.

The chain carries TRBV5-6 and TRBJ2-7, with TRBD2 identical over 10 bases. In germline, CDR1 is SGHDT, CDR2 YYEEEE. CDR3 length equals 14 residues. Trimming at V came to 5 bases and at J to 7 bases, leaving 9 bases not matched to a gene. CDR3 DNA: TGTGCCAGCAGTCCGAGCGGGAGGGCCGTGGAGCAGTACTTC. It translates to CASSPSGRAVEQYF.

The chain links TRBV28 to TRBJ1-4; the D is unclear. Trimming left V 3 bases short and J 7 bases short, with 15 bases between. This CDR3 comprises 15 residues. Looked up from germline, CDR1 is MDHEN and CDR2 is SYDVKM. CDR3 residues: CASSFSVEEGEKLFF. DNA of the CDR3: TGTGCCAGCAGTTTCTCCGTTGAGGAGGGTGAAAAACTGTTTTTT.

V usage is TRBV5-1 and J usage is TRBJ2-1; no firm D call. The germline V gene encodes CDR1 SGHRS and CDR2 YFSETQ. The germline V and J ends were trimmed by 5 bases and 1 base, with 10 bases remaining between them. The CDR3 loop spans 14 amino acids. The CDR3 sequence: CASSPSESYNEQFF. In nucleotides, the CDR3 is TGCGCCAGCAGTCCCAGCGAGTCCTACAATGAGCAGTTCTTC.

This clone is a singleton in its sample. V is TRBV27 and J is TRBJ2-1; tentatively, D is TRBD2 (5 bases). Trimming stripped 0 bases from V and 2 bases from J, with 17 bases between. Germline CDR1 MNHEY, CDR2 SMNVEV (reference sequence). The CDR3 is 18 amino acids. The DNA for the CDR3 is TGTGCCAGCAGTTTATCGAATCGGCGCCTGGAGGCCTACAATGAGCAGTTCTTC. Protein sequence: CASSLSNRRLEAYNEQFF.

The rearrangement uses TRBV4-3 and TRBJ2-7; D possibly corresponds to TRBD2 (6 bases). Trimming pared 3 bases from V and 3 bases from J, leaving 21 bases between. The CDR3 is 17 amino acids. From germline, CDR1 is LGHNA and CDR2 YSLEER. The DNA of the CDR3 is TGCGCCAGCAGCCAGACCCTACCTTCGGCGGGGTTCTACGAGCAGTACTTC. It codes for CASSQTLPSAGFYEQYF.

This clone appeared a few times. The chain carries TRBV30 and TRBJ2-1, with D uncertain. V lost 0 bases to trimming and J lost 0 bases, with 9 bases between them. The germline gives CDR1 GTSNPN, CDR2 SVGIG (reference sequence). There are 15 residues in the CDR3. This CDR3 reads CAWSVPEVSYNEQFF. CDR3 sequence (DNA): TGTGCCTGGAGTGTACCCGAGGTCTCCTACAATGAGCAGTTCTTC.

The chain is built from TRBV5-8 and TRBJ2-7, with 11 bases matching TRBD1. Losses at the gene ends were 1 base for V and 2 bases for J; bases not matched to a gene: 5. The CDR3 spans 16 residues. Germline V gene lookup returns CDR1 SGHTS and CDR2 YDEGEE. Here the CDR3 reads CASSLQLGQGAYEQYF. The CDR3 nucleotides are TGTGCCAGCAGCTTGCAATTGGGACAGGGGGCCTACGAGCAGTACTTC.

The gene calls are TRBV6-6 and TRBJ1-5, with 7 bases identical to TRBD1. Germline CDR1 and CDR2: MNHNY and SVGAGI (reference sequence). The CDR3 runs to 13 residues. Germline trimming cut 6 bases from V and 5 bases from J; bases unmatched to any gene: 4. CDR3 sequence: CASRTGTDQPQHF. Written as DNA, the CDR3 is TGTGCCAGCAGGACGGGGACAGATCAGCCCCAGCATTTT.

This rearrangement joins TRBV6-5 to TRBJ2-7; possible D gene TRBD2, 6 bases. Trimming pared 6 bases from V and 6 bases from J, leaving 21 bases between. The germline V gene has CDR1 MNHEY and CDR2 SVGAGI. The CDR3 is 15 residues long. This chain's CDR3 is CASSPASELPREQYF. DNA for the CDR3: TGTGCCAGCAGCCCCGCTAGCGAACTCCCTCGCGAGCAGTACTTC.

The CDR3 DNA reads as TGTGCCAGCTTTCCGGGGGTGAACACTGAAGCTTTCTTT. This codes for CASFPGVNTEAFF. The genes are TRBV6-6 and TRBJ1-1, with D possibly TRBD1 on 5 matching bases. CDR1 and CDR2 (germline): MNHNY, SVGAGI (reference sequence). V lost 8 bases to trimming and J lost 0 bases, with 10 bases between them. The CDR3 sequence is 13 residues long.

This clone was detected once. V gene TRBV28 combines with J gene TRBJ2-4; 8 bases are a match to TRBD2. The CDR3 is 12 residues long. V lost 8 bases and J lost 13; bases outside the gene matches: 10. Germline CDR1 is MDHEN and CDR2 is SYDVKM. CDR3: CASGGGRPVQYF. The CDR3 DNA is TGTGCCAGCGGCGGGGGGCGGCCCGTACAGTACTTC.